Presented here are 30 T cell receptor beta chains from one specimen sequenced in a study of blood T cell repertoires in COVID-19. Using immunoSEQ multiplex PCR, the repertoire was profiled, and TCRdb retains in-frame clones only, with some absent. The table records more than 250,000 clones, around 90% of them present only once. The sample comprised peripheral blood. All receptors come from a woman aged 45-60 years with COVID-19, enrolled during active disease.

This chain uses TRBV15 with TRBJ2-3; the D is unclear. CDR1 is LNHNV and CDR2 is YYDKDF in the germline V gene (reference sequence). The CDR3 is 12 residues long. V was cut by 0 bases and J by 5 bases, with 3 bases left in between. CDR3 sequence reads: CATSRDGDTQYF. The CDR3 nucleotides are TGTGCCACCAGCAGAGACGGAGATACGCAGTATTTT. The full variable domain, in which reference TRBV15 and TRBJ2-3 provide the parts outside the CDR3, is DAMVIQNPRYQVTQFGKPVTLSCSQTLNHNVMYWYQQKSSQAPKLLFHYYDKDFNNEADTPDNFQSRRPNTSFCFLDIRSPGLGDTAMYLCATSRDGDTQYFGPGTRLTVL.

The chain carries TRBV6-5 and TRBJ2-1; 7 nucleotides match TRBD1. V was pared by 6 bases and J by 5 bases, with 4 bases of the junction left unmatched. Germline V gives CDR1 MNHEY, CDR2 SVGAGI. There are 13 residues in the CDR3. The CDR3 region has the DNA TGTGCCAGCAGGGGGGACAGCAACAATGAGCAGTTCTTC. Translating it yields CASRGDSNNEQFF.

This chain connects TRBV11-2 to TRBJ1-1; tentatively, D is TRBD1 (6 bases). This CDR3 contains 17 residues. The germline gives CDR1 SGHAT, CDR2 FQNNGV. V was shortened by 2 bases and J by 0 bases, with 16 bases between the two germline ends. CDR3 in amino acids: CASSLFPRGPMNTEAFF. CDR3 DNA: TGTGCCAGCAGCTTATTCCCCAGGGGCCCCATGAACACTGAAGCTTTCTTT. Full variable domain (remainder filled in from reference TRBV11-2 and TRBJ1-1): EAGVAQSPRYKIIEKRQSVAFWCNPISGHATLYWYQQILGQGPKLLIQFQNNGVVDDSQLPKDRFSAERLKGVDSTLKIQPAKLEDSAVYLCASSLFPRGPMNTEAFFGQGTRLTVV.

J is TRBJ2-5 and V is TRBV12-5; D is unresolved. The length of the CDR3 is 14 residues. Trimming removed 2 bases at V and 1 base at J, with 8 bases between. Looked up from germline, CDR1 is LGHNT and CDR2 is FRNRAP. The CDR3 loop is CASGLRQAQETQYF. Written as DNA, the CDR3 is TGTGCTAGTGGTTTGAGGCAGGCCCAAGAGACCCAGTACTTC. The full variable domain, rest sourced from reference TRBV12-5 and TRBJ2-5, is DARVTQTPRHKVTEMGQEVTMRCQPILGHNTVFWYRQTMMQGLELLAYFRNRAPLDDSGMPKDRFSAEMPDATLATLKIQPSEPRDSAVYFCASGLRQAQETQYFGPGTRLLVL.

The chain joins TRBV18 to TRBJ2-1; D perhaps matches TRBD2 (6 bases). The germline CDR1 and CDR2 sequences are KGHSH and LQKENI. V was trimmed by 3 bases and J by 5 bases, leaving 17 bases between them. This CDR3 has 16 amino acids. In nucleotides, the CDR3 is TGTGCCAGCTCACCCGCGTCGTGGGCGGGAAACAATGAGCAGTTCTTC. Translated: CASSPASWAGNNEQFF.

The CDR3 region is CASRHRTRSSTDTQYF. CDR3 bases: TGTGCCAGCCGCCATAGGACTAGATCTAGCACAGATACGCAGTATTTT. The chain links TRBV21-1 to TRBJ2-3; the table's D call, TRBD2, was not checked against the DNA. TRBV21-1 is a recognized pseudogene. The CDR3 loop spans 16 amino acids.

The chain has TRBV9 and TRBJ2-5, with 16 bases aligning to TRBD2. This CDR3 has 21 residues. V was clipped by 4 bases and J by 2 bases; unmatched bases: 17. Germline loops: CDR1 SGDLS, CDR2 YYNGEE. This CDR3 is CASSPPPGLAGGPVGQETQYF. The CDR3 DNA reads TGTGCCAGCAGCCCGCCTCCGGGACTAGCGGGAGGGCCGGTGGGGCAAGAGACCCAGTACTTC.

This chain connects TRBV24-1 to TRBJ1-1, with D tentatively TRBD1 (6 bases). CDR1 and CDR2 from the germline V gene are KGHDR and SFDVKD. CDR3 length: 15 residues. V shed 5 bases and J shed 4 bases, with 16 bases lying between them. The CDR3 spells CATSGPGGGRTEAFF. CDR3 bases: TGTGCCACCAGTGGTCCTGGGGGGGGCCGCACTGAAGCTTTCTTT.

The chain has TRBV7-2 and TRBJ2-5; 15 nucleotides line up with TRBD2. The junction had 3 bases not matched to a gene; V was cut back by 5 bases and J by 2 bases. The CDR3 length is 16 residues. Germline-derived CDR1 and CDR2 are SGHTA and FQGNSA. The CDR3 is CASSAGLAGGQETQYF. Written as DNA, the CDR3 is TGTGCCAGCAGCGCGGGACTAGCGGGAGGACAAGAGACCCAGTACTTC. Full variable domain (rest looked up from reference TRBV7-2 and TRBJ2-5): GAGVSQSPSNKVTEKGKDVELRCDPISGHTALYWYRQSLGQGLEFLIYFQGNSAPDKSGLPSDRFSAERTGGSVSTLTIQRTQQEDSAVYLCASSAGLAGGQETQYFGPGTRLLVL.

CDR3 in amino acids: CASSKWGRQDHSTDTQYF. The CDR3 DNA sequence: TGTGCCAGCAGCAAATGGGGGAGACAGGATCATAGCACAGATACGCAGTATTTT. This chain links TRBV21-1 with TRBJ2-3; the table's D call, TRBD1, has no DNA check behind it. TRBV21-1 is shown as a pseudogene. The CDR3 is 18 residues long.

The rearrangement links TRBV27 to TRBJ2-1; 13 nucleotides agree with TRBD2. Trimming at V came to 7 bases and at J to 8 bases, leaving 20 bases not matched to a gene. This CDR3 is built from 19 residues. CDR1 MNHEY and CDR2 SMNVEV come from the germline V gene (reference sequence). CDR3 amino acids: CASTLVAGRTSGSSDEQFF. The CDR3 nucleotides are TGTGCCAGCACTCTTGTGGCGGGGAGGACTAGCGGGAGTTCGGATGAGCAGTTCTTC.

The chain carries TRBV5-1 and TRBJ2-1; 13 bases fit TRBD2. Looked up from germline, CDR1 is SGHRS and CDR2 is YFSETQ. The CDR3 extends over 18 amino acids. The V segment lost 1 base and the J segment 6 bases; nucleotides outside the gene matches: 10. The CDR3 loop reads CASSLTSGRAGVFNEQFF. The CDR3 DNA reads as TGCGCCAGCAGCTTGACTAGCGGGAGGGCCGGGGTTTTCAATGAGCAGTTCTTC.

Here the CDR3 DNA reads TGTGCCAGCAGCTCGACAGGGGGCGGTGAAGCTTTCTTT. Encoded protein: CASSSTGGGEAFF. The chain carries TRBV7-9 and TRBJ1-1; 10 nucleotides align to TRBD1. The CDR3 loop spans 13 amino acids. The V segment lost 4 bases and the J segment 7 bases; nucleotides outside the gene matches: 3. Germline CDR1 reads SEHNR; CDR2 reads FQNEAQ (reference sequence).

V usage is TRBV12-3 or TRBV12-4 and J usage is TRBJ2-2; 8 bases fit TRBD1. V shed 10 bases, J shed 6 bases, and the junction held 7 bases outside the gene matches. The CDR3 has 13 amino acids. The CDR3 DNA reads as TGTGCCAACCGACAGGGGTGGGCCGGGGAGCTGTTTTTT. Its translation: CANRQGWAGELFF.

The V call is TRBV5-8, the J call TRBJ2-5, with 9 bases lining up with TRBD1. Germline CDR1 is SGHTS and CDR2 is YDEGEE. This CDR3 has 15 amino acids. Trimming cost V 2 bases and J 4 bases; bases outside gene matches: 6. CDR3 DNA: TGTGCCAGCAGCTTATCGGGACAGGGAGGAGAGACCCAGTACTTC. It yields the protein CASSLSGQGGETQYF.

The V call is TRBV13, the J call TRBJ1-2, with 7 bases aligning to TRBD1. V trimming: 5 bases; J trimming: 2 bases; junction bases outside the gene matches: 5. The CDR3 is made up of 14 amino acids. Germline V gene data show CDR1 as PRHDT and CDR2 as FYEKMQ (reference sequence). CDR3 loop: CASSATGINYGYTF. The CDR3 DNA reads as TGTGCCAGCAGCGCGACAGGGATCAACTATGGCTACACCTTC.

The V gene is TRBV30, the J gene TRBJ2-6; TRBD2 agrees at 8 bases. Per the germline V gene, CDR1 is GTSNPN and CDR2 is SVGIG (reference sequence). There are 16 residues in the CDR3. Trimming at V came to 4 bases and at J to 2 bases, leaving 7 bases not matched to a gene. The CDR3 DNA reads as TGTGCCTGGATACGGGGGGGGCAGCCTGGGGCCAACGTCCTGACTTTC. Protein: CAWIRGGQPGANVLTF.

The chain couples TRBV6-5 to TRBJ1-2; TRBD1 might be the D (5 bases). Germline CDR1 MNHEY, CDR2 SVGAGI. The CDR3 covers 15 residues. Trimming left V 2 bases short and J 4 bases short, with 14 bases between. The CDR3 nucleotides read TGTGCCAGCAGTTACCGGGCCGCCGGGGGCTATGGCTACACCTTC. Protein: CASSYRAAGGYGYTF.

The chain combines TRBV9 with TRBJ2-1; maybe TRBD2 (6 bases). Germline V gives CDR1 SGDLS, CDR2 YYNGEE. V shed 5 bases and J shed 10 bases, with 13 bases lying between them. This CDR3 has 12 amino acids. The CDR3 region is CASSRRDWEQFF. DNA of the CDR3: TGTGCCAGCAGTAGGCGGGACTGGGAGCAGTTCTTC.

This sequence joins TRBV18 and TRBJ1-6; D perhaps matches TRBD1 (5 bases). The CDR3 is made up of 14 amino acids. Germline CDR1 is KGHSH and CDR2 is LQKENI. The V end lost 3 bases, the J end lost 14 bases, and 17 bases lay between the germline ends. The CDR3 here is CASSPGQGETSLHF. The CDR3 DNA follows: TGTGCCAGCTCACCTGGGCAGGGTGAAACATCCCTCCACTTT.

V gene TRBV19 combines with J gene TRBJ1-2, with D maybe TRBD1 (5 bases). Between the trimmed V and J ends, which lost 4 bases and 0 bases, there was a span of 12 bases. The CDR3 consists of 15 residues. CDR1 LNHDA and CDR2 SQIVND come from the germline V gene (reference sequence). The CDR3 DNA reads TGTGCCAGTAGTACCTCGACAGTGTCTAACTATGGCTACACCTTC. Translated, it gives CASSTSTVSNYGYTF.

For this clone: Within the sample, other DNA sequences also encode this same CDR3. The chain recombines TRBV5-1 with TRBJ1-1, with D hard to call. This CDR3 region has 13 residues. Germline V gene lookup returns CDR1 SGHRS and CDR2 YFSETQ. With 2 bases removed from V and 0 bases from J, the gap between germline ends came to 5 bases. The CDR3 nucleotides are TGCGCCAGCAGCTTATATATGAACACTGAAGCTTTCTTT. Its translation is CASSLYMNTEAFF.

Written as DNA, the CDR3 is TGTGCCAGCAGCTTAGGTCTGGGGACTGAGGGGGAAAAACTGTTTTTT. It encodes CASSLGLGTEGEKLFF. The rearrangement links TRBV7-9 to TRBJ1-4, with D possibly TRBD1 on 5 matching bases. CDR3 size: 16 residues. The germline gives CDR1 SEHNR, CDR2 FQNEAQ (reference sequence). Trimming pared 1 base from V and 8 bases from J, leaving 17 bases between. The full variable domain, its missing parts supplied by reference TRBV7-9 and TRBJ1-4, is DTGVSQNPRHKITKRGQNVTFRCDPISEHNRLYWYRQTLGQGPEFLTYFQNEAQLEKSRLLSDRFSAERPKGSFSTLEIQRTEQGDSAMYLCASSLGLGTEGEKLFFGSGTQLSVL.

The V call is TRBV11-2, the J call TRBJ2-1; D possibly corresponds to TRBD2 (6 bases). The germline CDR1 and CDR2 sequences are SGHAT and FQNNGV. CDR3 length: 16 residues. V lost 4 bases to trimming and J lost 5 bases, with 18 bases between them. The chain's CDR3 is CASSSVRWTTDNEQFF. The CDR3 DNA follows: TGTGCCAGCAGCTCGGTCCGGTGGACTACCGACAATGAGCAGTTCTTC.

The CDR3 spells CASSYWDRPTYEQYF. DNA of the CDR3: TGTGCCAGCAGCTACTGGGACAGGCCGACCTACGAGCAGTACTTC. The J gene is TRBJ2-7, the V gene TRBV5-6, with TRBD1 matching over 8 bases. CDR1 and CDR2 from the germline V gene are SGHDT and YYEEEE. This CDR3 is 15 amino acids long. After removal of 3 bases from V and 2 bases from J, the junction contained 7 bases not matched to a gene.

V is TRBV18 and J is TRBJ2-7; no clear D gene. Germline V gene data show CDR1 as KGHSH and CDR2 as LQKENI. The CDR3 is 13 residues long. Trimming took off 3 bases at V and 2 bases at J, with 8 bases between the two ends. This CDR3 reads CASSPRVTYEQYF. The CDR3 nucleotides are TGTGCCAGCTCACCGCGAGTAACCTACGAGCAGTACTTC.

V is TRBV5-4 and J is TRBJ2-2; D is undetermined. CDR1 and CDR2 (germline): SGHNT, YYREEE (reference sequence). The CDR3 contains 15 residues. V lost 0 bases and J 3 bases, leaving 9 bases between the germline ends. The CDR3 nucleotides are TGTGCCAGCAGCTTGGCCGTTTCGGACACCGGGGAGCTGTTTTTT. This sequence encodes CASSLAVSDTGELFF. Based on the CDR3 plus reference TRBV5-4 and TRBJ2-2, the full variable domain is ETGVTQSPTHLIKTRGQQVTLRCSSQSGHNTVSWYQQALGQGPQFIFQYYREEENGRGNFPPRFSGLQFPNYSSELNVNALELDDSALYLCASSLAVSDTGELFFGEGSRLTVL.

The V call is TRBV7-2, the J call TRBJ2-3; tentatively, D is TRBD1 (5 bases). The CDR3 totals 15 residues. CDR1 and CDR2 from the germline V gene are SGHTA and FQGNSA. Trimming took 1 base from V and 4 from J, leaving 12 bases between them. The CDR3 loop reads CASSLGSGIADTQYF. The CDR3 DNA sequence: TGTGCCAGCAGCTTAGGTTCAGGGATCGCAGATACGCAGTATTTT.

This chain uses TRBV6-6 with TRBJ1-2; D call uncertain. The CDR3 has 11 residues. Between the trimmed V and J ends, which lost 8 bases and 4 bases, there was a span of 8 bases. The V gene's germline CDR1 is MNHNY and CDR2 SVGAGI (reference sequence). The CDR3 loop reads CASFYFYGYTF. CDR3 in DNA: TGTGCCAGCTTTTATTTCTATGGCTACACCTTC.

The V call is TRBV6-1, the J call TRBJ1-5; no clear D. CDR3 length: 14 amino acids. In germline, CDR1 is MNHNS, CDR2 SASEGT. V was shortened by 3 bases and J by 9 bases, with 15 bases between the two germline ends. CDR3 in DNA: TGTGCCAGCAGTGATATCGACCTCCTAGGGCCCCAGCATTTT. Its translation: CASSDIDLLGPQHF.